A selection of T cell receptor beta chains follows, all from one sample in a study of naive and memory T cell subsets. TCRdb redid the calling of the UMI-ligation and nested PCR reads with MiXCR, one entry per CDR3 protein. The sample holds some 82,000 distinct CDR3 sequences, about 11% seen once. Sample: naive CD4+ T cells from blood. These receptors came from a human donor in good health. The CDR3 runs from the conserved cysteine through the conserved F or W. Each record gives: CDR3 DNA, CDR3 protein, clone size, D gene, J gene, V gene. D genes are given only for firm matches. Expanded clones get a size class; other rows say once, few or many, or leave the size out.

cdr3_nt: TGTGCCAGCAGCAGGGACAGTTCCCGAGAGACCCAGTACTTC
cdr3_aa: CASSRDSSRETQYF
clone_size: NA
d_call: TRBD1
j_call: TRBJ2-5
v_call: TRBV12-3/TRBV12-4

cdr3_nt: TGTGCCTGGAGTGCAGGGGAAGATACGCAGTATTTT
cdr3_aa: CAWSAGEDTQYF
clone_size: many
d_call: NA
j_call: TRBJ2-3
v_call: TRBV30

cdr3_nt: TGTGCCAGCAGCTTAAGACTAGCGGGAAGAGATACGCAGTATTTT
cdr3_aa: CASSLRLAGRDTQYF
clone_size: NA
d_call: TRBD2
j_call: TRBJ2-3
v_call: TRBV7-8

cdr3_nt: TGTGCCAGCAGCCAAGAACGGGACGGCTCTGGGGCCAACGTCCTGACTTTC
cdr3_aa: CASSQERDGSGANVLTF
clone_size: NA
d_call: NA
j_call: TRBJ2-6
v_call: TRBV4-2

cdr3_nt: TGTGCCAGCAGCTTCCCGGGACAGTACGTCTACGAGCAGTACTTC
cdr3_aa: CASSFPGQYVYEQYF
clone_size: few
d_call: TRBD1
j_call: TRBJ2-7
v_call: TRBV7-2

cdr3_nt: TGTGCCAGCTCACCACCCAGAAATTCCTACAATGAGCAGTTCTTC
cdr3_aa: CASSPPRNSYNEQFF
clone_size: NA
d_call: NA
j_call: TRBJ2-1
v_call: TRBV18

cdr3_nt: TGTGCCAGCACCCGTTGGGGAACTCCCCAGTACTTC
cdr3_aa: CASTRWGTPQYF
clone_size: NA
d_call: NA
j_call: TRBJ2-5
v_call: TRBV12-3/TRBV12-4

cdr3_nt: TGTGCCAGCAGCCTGACAGAGTACCAAGAGACCCAGTACTTC
cdr3_aa: CASSLTEYQETQYF
clone_size: many
d_call: NA
j_call: TRBJ2-5
v_call: TRBV6-1

cdr3_nt: TGTGCCACCAGGGGAGCAGGGGACCAGCCCCAGCATTTT
cdr3_aa: CATRGAGDQPQHF
clone_size: many
d_call: NA
j_call: TRBJ1-5
v_call: TRBV24-1

cdr3_nt: TGTGCCAGCAGTTCCGGGACGAGCACAGATACGCAGTATTTT
cdr3_aa: CASSSGTSTDTQYF
clone_size: many
d_call: NA
j_call: TRBJ2-3
v_call: TRBV28

cdr3_nt: TGTGCCAGCAGCGCAACCGGACAGGGGAACACTGAAGCTTTCTTT
cdr3_aa: CASSATGQGNTEAFF
clone_size: NA
d_call: TRBD1
j_call: TRBJ1-1
v_call: TRBV7-9

cdr3_nt: TGTGCCAGCAGTTTCTCTAGCGCGTCTTCGTATTTT
cdr3_aa: CASSFSSASSYF
clone_size: NA
d_call: NA
j_call: TRBJ2-3
v_call: TRBV12-3/TRBV12-4

cdr3_nt: TGCGCCAGCAGCTTGCTTCACGCGGGAGGTTCCTACAATGAGCAGTTCTTC
cdr3_aa: CASSLLHAGGSYNEQFF
clone_size: many
d_call: TRBD2
j_call: TRBJ2-1
v_call: TRBV5-1

cdr3_nt: TGTGCCAGCAGCTTTGGGACAGGGGGTAAAGAGCAGTACTTC
cdr3_aa: CASSFGTGGKEQYF
clone_size: few
d_call: TRBD1
j_call: TRBJ2-7
v_call: TRBV7-2

cdr3_nt: TGTGCCAGCAGTTTTGGGCTAAAACAGGGACCGCCTAAAGCTTTCTTT
cdr3_aa: CASSFGLKQGPPKAFF
clone_size: NA
d_call: NA
j_call: TRBJ1-1
v_call: TRBV27

cdr3_nt: TGTGCCAGCAGTTTACAGTATCCCCGGAGGGGAAATGAGCAGTTCTTC
cdr3_aa: CASSLQYPRRGNEQFF
clone_size: few
d_call: NA
j_call: TRBJ2-1
v_call: TRBV12-3/TRBV12-4

cdr3_nt: TGTGCCAGCTCACCACCGAGGGAACGGTCCTACGAGCAGTACTTC
cdr3_aa: CASSPPRERSYEQYF
clone_size: many
d_call: NA
j_call: TRBJ2-7
v_call: TRBV18

cdr3_nt: TGTGCCAGCAGCCTCTCGGGACAGGGAACATATGGCTACACCTTC
cdr3_aa: CASSLSGQGTYGYTF
clone_size: few
d_call: TRBD1
j_call: TRBJ1-2
v_call: TRBV7-2

cdr3_nt: TGTGCCAGCAGCTTAGCGGGGACTAGCGGGACCTACGAGCAGTACTTC
cdr3_aa: CASSLAGTSGTYEQYF
clone_size: NA
d_call: TRBD2
j_call: TRBJ2-7
v_call: TRBV7-2

cdr3_nt: TGTGCCAGCAGCTTAGCGGGGCCAGACACTGAAGCTTTCTTT
cdr3_aa: CASSLAGPDTEAFF
clone_size: NA
d_call: NA
j_call: TRBJ1-1
v_call: TRBV7-2

cdr3_nt: TGTGCCAGCAGCCGACAAAACACTGAAGCTTTCTTT
cdr3_aa: CASSRQNTEAFF
clone_size: many
d_call: NA
j_call: TRBJ1-1
v_call: TRBV6-2/TRBV6-3

cdr3_nt: TGCAGCGTGAGAGAACTTGGGGGGGATCAGCCCCAGCATTTT
cdr3_aa: CSVRELGGDQPQHF
clone_size: many
d_call: NA
j_call: TRBJ1-5
v_call: TRBV29-1

cdr3_nt: TGTGCCAGCAGCAACGGAAACCACGAAAAACTGTTTTTT
cdr3_aa: CASSNGNHEKLFF
clone_size: few
d_call: NA
j_call: TRBJ1-4
v_call: TRBV27

cdr3_nt: TGTGCCACCCATAACGGACAAAATAGCAATCAGCCCCAGCATTTT
cdr3_aa: CATHNGQNSNQPQHF
clone_size: NA
d_call: NA
j_call: TRBJ1-5
v_call: TRBV24-1

cdr3_nt: TGTGCCAGCAGCCCTCAGGGACTAGCGCTGGGTGAGCAGTTCTTC
cdr3_aa: CASSPQGLALGEQFF
clone_size: NA
d_call: TRBD2
j_call: TRBJ2-1
v_call: TRBV7-7

cdr3_nt: TGTGCCAGCAGCTACGACAGGCTCCAAGAGACCCAGTACTTC
cdr3_aa: CASSYDRLQETQYF
clone_size: NA
d_call: NA
j_call: TRBJ2-5
v_call: TRBV7-2

cdr3_nt: TGTGCCAGCAAGGGTCAGCCGAACACTGAAGCTTTCTTT
cdr3_aa: CASKGQPNTEAFF
clone_size: few
d_call: NA
j_call: TRBJ1-1
v_call: TRBV6-2/TRBV6-3

cdr3_nt: TGCGCCAGCAGCACAACAGGAAACACTGAAGCTTTCTTT
cdr3_aa: CASSTTGNTEAFF
clone_size: NA
d_call: NA
j_call: TRBJ1-1
v_call: TRBV5-1

cdr3_nt: TGTGCCGGGGCCTACTCTGGGCTAAATCAGCCCCAGCATTTT
cdr3_aa: CAGAYSGLNQPQHF
clone_size: few
d_call: NA
j_call: TRBJ1-5
v_call: TRBV19

cdr3_nt: TGTGCCAGCTGTCGTGGGGGAGTGAGCATTCAGTACTTC
cdr3_aa: CASCRGGVSIQYF
clone_size: NA
d_call: NA
j_call: TRBJ2-4
v_call: TRBV6-2/TRBV6-3

cdr3_nt: TGCAGTGCCCCGCCGAGACAGCGTAATGAGCAGTTCTTC
cdr3_aa: CSAPPRQRNEQFF
clone_size: few
d_call: NA
j_call: TRBJ2-1
v_call: TRBV20-1

cdr3_nt: TGCAGCGTTGAGAAGGACCCAGGGAAGTGGACTGAAGCTTTCTTT
cdr3_aa: CSVEKDPGKWTEAFF
clone_size: many
d_call: NA
j_call: TRBJ1-1
v_call: TRBV29-1

cdr3_nt: TGTGCCAGCAGTCCGACAGGAGGTACTAACTATGGCTACACCTTC
cdr3_aa: CASSPTGGTNYGYTF
clone_size: few
d_call: NA
j_call: TRBJ1-2
v_call: TRBV6-1

cdr3_nt: TGTGCCAGCAGCACTGAACAGGGGATTAGGGAGACCCAGTACTTC
cdr3_aa: CASSTEQGIRETQYF
clone_size: few
d_call: TRBD1
j_call: TRBJ2-5
v_call: TRBV7-7

cdr3_nt: TGCAGTGCTCCACTGACAGGGGCCGGGGAGCTGTTTTTT
cdr3_aa: CSAPLTGAGELFF
clone_size: many
d_call: TRBD1
j_call: TRBJ2-2
v_call: TRBV20-1

cdr3_nt: TGTGCCAGCAGCTTAATGGTAGGGACAGGGGTTCCCTACGAGCAGTACTTC
cdr3_aa: CASSLMVGTGVPYEQYF
clone_size: NA
d_call: TRBD1
j_call: TRBJ2-7
v_call: TRBV7-2

cdr3_nt: TGTGCCAGCAGCCCGGGACAACGGCAGGGTGAGCAGTACTTC
cdr3_aa: CASSPGQRQGEQYF
clone_size: many
d_call: NA
j_call: TRBJ2-7
v_call: TRBV7-2

cdr3_nt: TGTGCCAGCAGTTCCCCGCCGCAGCCCCAGCATTTT
cdr3_aa: CASSSPPQPQHF
clone_size: NA
d_call: NA
j_call: TRBJ1-5
v_call: TRBV6-2/TRBV6-3

cdr3_nt: TGCGCCAGCAGCTTTAGGACGGACAATGAGCAGTTCTTC
cdr3_aa: CASSFRTDNEQFF
clone_size: many
d_call: NA
j_call: TRBJ2-1
v_call: TRBV5-1

cdr3_nt: TGTGCCAGCAGCCCGGGGGGCGTTTGGGACGAGCAGTACTTC
cdr3_aa: CASSPGGVWDEQYF
clone_size: NA
d_call: NA
j_call: TRBJ2-7
v_call: TRBV14

cdr3_nt: TGTGCCAGCAGCCCGGGCGGGCGGGCACCCCAGCATTTT
cdr3_aa: CASSPGGRAPQHF
clone_size: once
d_call: NA
j_call: TRBJ1-5
v_call: TRBV14

cdr3_nt: TGCAGTGCTAGAGATCACGGCCAGGGTGATTACAATGAGCAGTTCTTC
cdr3_aa: CSARDHGQGDYNEQFF
clone_size: NA
d_call: NA
j_call: TRBJ2-1
v_call: TRBV20-1

cdr3_nt: TGTGCCAGCAGCTGGGGACGGTCAAACACTGAAGCTTTCTTT
cdr3_aa: CASSWGRSNTEAFF
clone_size: NA
d_call: NA
j_call: TRBJ1-1
v_call: TRBV9

cdr3_nt: TGTGCCAGCAGTTCACGACTAGCGGGGGGGCCCGCAGATACGCAGTATTTT
cdr3_aa: CASSSRLAGGPADTQYF
clone_size: few
d_call: TRBD2
j_call: TRBJ2-3
v_call: TRBV12-3/TRBV12-4

cdr3_nt: TGCAGTGCTAGCCTAGCAGGGGAGATTGGCGAGCAGTACTTC
cdr3_aa: CSASLAGEIGEQYF
clone_size: few
d_call: NA
j_call: TRBJ2-7
v_call: TRBV20-1

cdr3_nt: TGTGCCAGCAGCCCAGGAGCCTACGAGCAGTACTTC
cdr3_aa: CASSPGAYEQYF
clone_size: few
d_call: NA
j_call: TRBJ2-7
v_call: TRBV3-1

cdr3_nt: TGTGCCAGCAGTCGACAGGGGCCGACAGATACGCAGTATTTT
cdr3_aa: CASSRQGPTDTQYF
clone_size: few
d_call: TRBD1
j_call: TRBJ2-3
v_call: TRBV6-2/TRBV6-3

cdr3_nt: TGCGCCAGCAGCTTGGCGGGACAGCGAGGCTCCGAGCAGTACTTC
cdr3_aa: CASSLAGQRGSEQYF
clone_size: few
d_call: TRBD1
j_call: TRBJ2-7
v_call: TRBV5-1

cdr3_nt: TGTGCCAGCAGTAGAGGGACAGGGCGGAGCTACGAGCAGTACTTC
cdr3_aa: CASSRGTGRSYEQYF
clone_size: NA
d_call: TRBD1
j_call: TRBJ2-7
v_call: TRBV12-3/TRBV12-4

cdr3_nt: TGTGCCAGCACCCCTTGGACGACCCCGAACACTGAAGCTTTCTTT
cdr3_aa: CASTPWTTPNTEAFF
clone_size: NA
d_call: NA
j_call: TRBJ1-1
v_call: TRBV12-3/TRBV12-4

cdr3_nt: TGTGCCAGCAGCCTAGGGAGCGGGATTAACTACGAGCAGTACTTC
cdr3_aa: CASSLGSGINYEQYF
clone_size: many
d_call: TRBD2
j_call: TRBJ2-7
v_call: TRBV9

cdr3_nt: TGTGCCAGCAGCCAAGACCCAGCTGGGGCCGACTACAATGAGCAGTTATTC
cdr3_aa: CASSQDPAGADYNEQLF
clone_size: NA
d_call: NA
j_call: TRBJ2-1
v_call: TRBV3-1

cdr3_nt: TGTGCCAGCAGCTTGACCGACAGGAGCAATCAGCCCCAGCATTTT
cdr3_aa: CASSLTDRSNQPQHF
clone_size: few
d_call: NA
j_call: TRBJ1-5
v_call: TRBV5-5

cdr3_nt: TGTGCCAGCAGTCCCGGACTAGCGGCCACCTACAATGAGCAGTTCTTC
cdr3_aa: CASSPGLAATYNEQFF
clone_size: few
d_call: TRBD2
j_call: TRBJ2-1
v_call: TRBV27

cdr3_nt: TGTGCCATCAGTGCGAGACTAGCGGGGTTGGCAGATACGCAGTATTTT
cdr3_aa: CAISARLAGLADTQYF
clone_size: many
d_call: TRBD2
j_call: TRBJ2-3
v_call: TRBV10-3

cdr3_nt: TGTGCCAGCAGTTTTTACAGGGGTGACTACACCTTC
cdr3_aa: CASSFYRGDYTF
clone_size: NA
d_call: TRBD1
j_call: TRBJ1-2
v_call: TRBV12-3/TRBV12-4

cdr3_nt: TGTGCCAGCTCACGAACAATCACTAGCGGGAGAAAGGACGAGTCCTACAATGAGCAGTTCTTC
cdr3_aa: CASSRTITSGRKDESYNEQFF
clone_size: few
d_call: TRBD2
j_call: TRBJ2-1
v_call: TRBV18

cdr3_nt: TGTGCCAGCAGGAAAACTAGCGGCTTGTACAATGAGCAGTTCTTC
cdr3_aa: CASRKTSGLYNEQFF
clone_size: many
d_call: TRBD2
j_call: TRBJ2-1
v_call: TRBV6-5